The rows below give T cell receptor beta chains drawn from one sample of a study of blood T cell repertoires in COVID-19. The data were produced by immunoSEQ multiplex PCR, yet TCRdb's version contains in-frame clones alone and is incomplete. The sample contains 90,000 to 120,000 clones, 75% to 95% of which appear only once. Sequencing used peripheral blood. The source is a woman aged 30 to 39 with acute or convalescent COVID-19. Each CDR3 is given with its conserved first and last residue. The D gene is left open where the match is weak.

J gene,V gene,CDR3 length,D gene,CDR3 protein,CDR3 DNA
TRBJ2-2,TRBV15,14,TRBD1,CATSRRQGPGELFF,TGTGCCACCAGCAGGCGACAGGGTCCCGGGGAGCTGTTTTTT
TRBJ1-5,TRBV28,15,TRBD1,CASIPTGGFNQPQHF,TGTGCCAGCATTCCGACAGGGGGCTTTAATCAGCCCCAGCATTTT
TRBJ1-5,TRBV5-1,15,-,CASSLGGQGGQPQHF,TGCGCCAGCAGCTTGGGTGGCCAGGGCGGTCAGCCCCAGCATTTT
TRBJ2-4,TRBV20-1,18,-,CSASRRALPGVAKNIQYF,TGCAGTGCTAGTAGGCGGGCCCTACCGGGGGTAGCCAAAAACATTCAGTACTTC
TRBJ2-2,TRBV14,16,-,CASSLWPQSSTGELFF,TGTGCCAGCAGCCTTTGGCCACAGTCATCCACCGGGGAGCTGTTTTTT
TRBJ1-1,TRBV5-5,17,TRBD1,CASTNILGDRGNTEAFF,TGTGCCAGCACCAACATCCTCGGGGACAGGGGGAACACTGAAGCTTTCTTT
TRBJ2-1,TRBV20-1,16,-,CSASLWGESSYNEQFF,TGCAGTGCTAGTCTCTGGGGGGAGAGCTCCTACAATGAGCAGTTCTTC
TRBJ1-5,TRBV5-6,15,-,CASSFGGYGWQPQHF,TGTGCCAGCAGCTTCGGCGGGTATGGATGGCAGCCCCAGCATTTT
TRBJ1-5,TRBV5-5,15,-,CASSLGQGVGQPQHF,TGTGCCAGCAGCTTGGGGCAGGGCGTGGGTCAGCCCCAGCATTTT
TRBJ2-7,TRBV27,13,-,CASSLGQVGEQYF,TGTGCCAGCAGTTTAGGCCAGGTTGGCGAGCAGTACTTC
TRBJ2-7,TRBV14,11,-,CASSQGGRQYF,TGTGCCAGCAGCCAAGGGGGCCGGCAGTACTTC